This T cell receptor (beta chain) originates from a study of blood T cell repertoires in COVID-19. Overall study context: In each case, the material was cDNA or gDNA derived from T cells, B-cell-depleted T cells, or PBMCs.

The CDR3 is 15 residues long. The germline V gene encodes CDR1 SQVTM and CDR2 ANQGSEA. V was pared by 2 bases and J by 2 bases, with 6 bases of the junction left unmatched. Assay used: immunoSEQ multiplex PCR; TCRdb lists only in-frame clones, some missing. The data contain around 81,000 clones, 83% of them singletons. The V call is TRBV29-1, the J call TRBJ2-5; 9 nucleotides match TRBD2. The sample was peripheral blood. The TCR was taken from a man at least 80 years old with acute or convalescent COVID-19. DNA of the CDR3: TGCAGCGTTGAACTCCTAGCGGGAATACAAGAGACCCAGTACTTC. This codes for CSVELLAGIQETQYF.